This T cell receptor (beta chain) stems from a study of T cell responses to AZD1222 COVID-19 vaccine. Findings and caveats of the study: CD4 TCRs covered the whole spike, strongest at regions 160-218 and 743-854.

With 6 bases clipped from V and 3 bases from J, the junction kept 7 bases outside the gene matches. CDR3 length equals 15 residues. The germline V gene has CDR1 KGHDR and CDR2 SFDVKD. The table came from immunoSEQ multiplex PCR; TCRdb's copy has only in-frame clones and leaves some out. The repertoire holds more than 250,000 clones, with approximately 95% as singletons. This clone showed up just once. Antigen specificity is unknown. This specimen was peripheral blood, taken on day 0 of AZD1222 vaccination. The TCR was taken from an adult in good health. This chain links TRBV24-1 with TRBJ1-1; 9 positions agree with TRBD1. The CDR3 DNA reads as TGTGCCACCAGTCCCGGGACAGGGCGGGACACTGAAGCTTTCTTT. This encodes CATSPGTGRDTEAFF.